The rows below give T cell receptor beta chains drawn from one sample of a study of beta chain features in type 1 diabetes. The data were produced by immunoSEQ multiplex PCR, yet TCRdb's version contains in-frame clones alone and is incomplete. The table shows about 260,000 clones, with about 24% occurring only once. Material: naive CD4+ T cells from blood. The receptors shown here come from a woman aged 25 to 45 with type 1 diabetes. CDR3s include the opening cysteine and the closing phenylalanine or tryptophan. A D gene is named only where the DNA matches it firmly. Only some rows state a clone size, as once, few, many or a class for expanded clones.

d_gene	abundance	v_gene	j_gene	CDR3nt	CDR3aa
TRBD2	NA	TRBV6-6	TRBJ2-1	TGTGCCAGCAGGCCGGGGGGGGAGACCGAAGGCCATGAGCAGTTCTTC	CASRPGGETEGHEQFF
NA	NA	TRBV18	TRBJ2-3	TGTGCCAGCTCCCCTCCGGGACAGCGGGGGGATACGCAGTATTTT	CASSPPGQRGDTQYF
TRBD1	few	TRBV29-1	TRBJ2-7	TGCAGCGTAGGGGACAGTAGCCTAGCCGAGCAGTACTTC	CSVGDSSLAEQYF
NA	few	TRBV5-6	TRBJ2-5	TGTGCCAGCAGGTATGGTGCAGGTGGGGAGACCCAGTACTTC	CASRYGAGGETQYF
TRBD1	few	TRBV6-5	TRBJ1-4	TGTGCCAGCAGACAGGGGACTGAAAAACTGTTTTTT	CASRQGTEKLFF
TRBD1	few	TRBV29-1	TRBJ2-7	TGCAGCGTGGAAGGGACAGGGGCCTACGAGCAGTACTTC	CSVEGTGAYEQYF
TRBD2	few	TRBV30	TRBJ2-7	TGTGCCTGGAGGACGGGGACTAGCGGCTACGAGCAGTACTTC	CAWRTGTSGYEQYF
TRBD1	NA	TRBV6-5	TRBJ1-2	TGTGCCAGCAGATCGTCGAGGGACAGTGGCTACACCTTC	CASRSSRDSGYTF
NA	NA	TRBV10-3	TRBJ2-1	TGTGCCATCAGCGCGGGGACTTCTCAGTTCTTC	CAISAGTSQFF
TRBD2	NA	TRBV9	TRBJ2-5	TGTGCCAGCAGCCCCTTAGCGGGAGTCTATGAGACCCAGTACTTC	CASSPLAGVYETQYF
NA	NA	TRBV30	TRBJ2-7	TGTGCCTGGAGTTCCAGGGTAAAGCAGTACTTC	CAWSSRVKQYF
TRBD1	NA	TRBV27	TRBJ1-2	TGTGCCAGCAGTTACGGGACAGGGAGGGGAGTCTATGGCTACACCTTC	CASSYGTGRGVYGYTF
TRBD2	few	TRBV19	TRBJ2-4	TGTGCCAGTAGCCCGACTAGCGGGCCCCTGAGTTCCCAGTACTTC	CASSPTSGPLSSQYF
NA	NA	TRBV2	TRBJ2-1	TGTGCCAGCAGGCCCTTAGGGGGAGCGCAGTTCTTC	CASRPLGGAQFF
NA	few	TRBV29-1	TRBJ1-2	TGCAGCATTTTAACAGGGTCAAAGGGTTATGGCTACACCTTC	CSILTGSKGYGYTF
NA	few	TRBV5-6	TRBJ2-7	TGTGCCAGCAGCTTGGCCACTGACTCCTACCCCTACGAGCAGTACTTC	CASSLATDSYPYEQYF
NA	few	TRBV30	TRBJ2-1	TGTGCCTGGAGTCGGGTCAATGAGCAGTTCTTC	CAWSRVNEQFF
NA	few	TRBV2	TRBJ2-1	TGTGCCAGCCACGGGAGCGGTGAGCAGTTCTTC	CASHGSGEQFF
TRBD2	NA	TRBV6-5	TRBJ2-7	TGTGCCAGCAGTTACCTAGCGGGAGGGGACTACGAGCAGTACTTC	CASSYLAGGDYEQYF
NA	few	TRBV9	TRBJ2-7	TGTGCCAGCAGCGTAGACCCCACAGGGCCCGAGCAGTACTTC	CASSVDPTGPEQYF
NA	NA	TRBV15	TRBJ2-7	TGTGCCACCAGCAGAGACACAAGCTACGAGCAGTACTTC	CATSRDTSYEQYF
NA	NA	TRBV29-1	TRBJ2-5	TGCAGCGTTGAAGGAGGGGGTAATTCAGAGACCCAGTACTTC	CSVEGGGNSETQYF
NA	NA	TRBV27	TRBJ2-2	TGTGCCAGCAGTTTCCGGCTAGCCACCGGGGAGCTGTTTTTT	CASSFRLATGELFF